This paragraph covers one T cell receptor beta chain sequence. Time point described: blood from clinic visit 5 months post-surgery; TSC patient then seizure free. Sequencing was limited to surgery cases with top T cell transcript signatures in brain tissue. At least one anti-epileptic drug was given before surgery. This sample is drawn from a study of brain T cells in children with intractable seizures. The method was immunoSEQ multiplex PCR; TCRdb's version includes in-frame clones alone and lacks a portion of them. The top ten hold about 6% of the sample, which has around 340,000 clones, more than 85% seen once. Here the sequenced sample was peripheral blood, taken 5 to 6 months after surgery. This TCR was recovered from a boy under two years old with tuberous sclerosis and intractable seizures.

The CDR3: CASSSLTLPRAGGNTIYF. The CDR3 DNA sequence: TGTGCCAGCAGTTCCTTAACCCTACCCAGGGCGGGAGGAAACACCATATATTTT. The chain carries TRBV27 and TRBJ1-3, with D maybe TRBD1 (5 bases). This CDR3 contains 18 residues. Germline CDR1 MNHEY, CDR2 SMNVEV (reference sequence). The V and J ends lost 4 bases and 4 bases respectively, with 23 bases between them.